This section outlines one T cell receptor (beta chain) sequence together with its context. Its antigen is currently not known. Base qualities are not recorded, but no much larger clone differs from it by a single base. The CDR3 has 12 amino acids, counting the end cysteine and phenylalanine. Kept here is only the CDR3 DNA, which spans 36 bases and is read in frame from base 1. The entry originates in a study of blood T cell repertoires in COVID-19 (dated by TCRdb to about 2020). For the wider study: Samples covering the acute and convalescent phases of COVID-19 were provided by collaborators in the United States, Italy and Spain. Deeply sampled blood TCRbeta repertoires from subjects exposed to, actively infected with, or recovered from COVID-19 were included in the dataset. Where available, HLA class I and class II types were obtained from metadata supplied by the sample provider rather than from assay-based typing. The repertoires were released in a freely available public database intended as a resource for research on the immune response to SARS-CoV-2. Nearly every sample came with metadata listing a de-identified subject ID, COVID-19 status, age in years and sex. The material from the prospective study consisted of cDNA or gDNA derived from T cells, B-cell-depleted T cells, or PBMCs. Samples were obtained from the ongoing ImmuneRACE study (first 160 participants) and from 1,000 to 1,500 subjects provided by 6 global collaborators. Broader findings and caveats from the paper: How much clinical and demographic metadata was included differed by source and by participant, and the metadata was provided uncurated.

TCRbeta CDR3 regions were amplified from genomic DNA by means of the immunoSEQ Assay, a bias-controlled multiplex PCR. As for the authors' bioinformatics: The number of nucleated cells in each sample was estimated by amplification of reference gene primers within the assay. To quantify the absolute abundance of each unique TCRbeta CDR3 rearrangement, sequence reads were collapsed and filtered. For each sample, productive Simpson clonality was calculated as the square root of Simpson's diversity index over productive rearrangements. TCRdb re-hosts the immuneACCESS table, in-frame sequences only. Its copies lack some clones; in the studies checked, an unresolved V gene accounts for under half of them, and the cause for the rest is not known. V, J and clone size reflect that table, while D and trimming were determined from the DNA. For this sample the table gives about 190,000 clones, of which about 80% were detected only once. Approximately 15% of the sample goes to the ten largest clones.

Whole blood was collected in K2EDTA tubes by collaborating institutions according to the institutions' own protocols. Collaborator samples were shipped for TCRbeta analysis as frozen whole blood, isolated PBMCs, or DNA extracted from either sample type. This clonotype was obtained from a man aged 25-40 years with active or convalescent COVID-19. Sequencing was done on a sample of peripheral blood. The chain is made from TRBV5-3 and TRBJ2-3; TRBD1 is possibly the D segment (6 matching bases). TRBV5-3 is an ORF for which the function is uncertain. The nucleotide sequence is TGTATTCCCGGACAGCCCTCAGATACGCAGTATTTT. It specifies CIPGQPSDTQYF.